Below are 18 T cell receptor beta chains sequenced from a single sample in a study of Graves' ophthalmopathy and Graves' hyperthyroidism. RNA transcripts served as template for amplifying TCR beta CDR3 sequences. The first round was an RT-PCR with HTBI primers, and the second round was a multiplex PCR. One entry per CDR3 protein, called by TCRdb with MiXCR from the multiplex PCR reads. Of about 740,000 distinct CDR3 sequences in the sample, approximately 40% are singletons; the top ten hold about 40%. The sequenced material came from peripheral blood. These receptor sequences come from an adult man with Graves' ophthalmopathy.

A remark on this clonotype: A much larger clonotype is one base distant, so this may be a read error. The chain recombines TRBV11-1 with TRBJ1-1, with D possibly being TRBD1 (5 bases). Germline CDR1 reads SGHAT; CDR2 reads FQDESV (reference sequence). The CDR3 has 13 amino acids. This CDR3 reads CASSRGVNTGAFF. The DNA of the CDR3 is TGTGCCAGCAGTCGAGGGGTAAACACTGGAGCTTTCTTT.

The V call is TRBV19, the J call TRBJ1-5; tentatively, D is TRBD1 (6 bases). Germline assignment: CDR1 LNHDA and CDR2 SQIVND (reference sequence). The CDR3 runs to 16 residues. V lost 7 bases and J 2 bases, leaving 18 bases between the germline ends. The CDR3 region has the DNA TGTGCCAGTACCGCCAGGGGTTCTAATGGCAATCAGCCCCAGCATTTT. Protein sequence: CASTARGSNGNQPQHF.

The V call is TRBV19, the J call TRBJ2-7; unclear D gene. Germline V gives CDR1 LNHDA, CDR2 SQIVND (reference sequence). The CDR3 is 13 amino acids. The ends were cut back, 3 bases at V and 0 bases at J, with 6 bases in the middle. The CDR3 bases are TGTGCCAGTAGTATGTCGGCCTCCTACGAGCAGTACTTC. Translation: CASSMSASYEQYF.

The V call is TRBV24-1, the J call TRBJ2-3; TRBD1 might be the D (6 bases). The CDR3 sequence is 15 residues long. V dropped 4 bases and J dropped 2 bases, with 12 bases sitting between them. The germline V gene has CDR1 KGHDR and CDR2 SFDVKD. The CDR3 coding sequence is TGTGCCACCAGTGAACTCGGGACAAACACAGATACGCAGTATTTT. Its translation is CATSELGTNTDTQYF.

This clonotype was observed many times. This chain connects TRBV29-1 to TRBJ2-7; 8 nucleotides align to TRBD2. Trimming at V came to 5 bases and at J to 0 bases, leaving 3 bases not matched to a gene. The V gene's germline CDR1 is SQVTM and CDR2 ANQGSEA. The CDR3 runs to 13 residues. CDR3 loop: CSVSLADSYEQYF. The CDR3 DNA sequence: TGCAGCGTTTCACTAGCGGACTCCTACGAGCAGTACTTC.

V usage is TRBV7-2 and J usage is TRBJ2-7; 7 bases map to TRBD1. Germline CDR1 is SGHTA and CDR2 is FQGNSA. This CDR3 is 14 amino acids long. The junction had 10 bases not matched to a gene; V was cut back by 5 bases and J by 6 bases. The CDR3 loop reads CASSRKGAGPEQYF. The DNA for the CDR3 is TGTGCCAGCAGCCGCAAGGGGGCAGGGCCCGAGCAGTACTTC.

The chain links TRBV10-3 to TRBJ1-5; D may be TRBD1 (6 bases). This CDR3 spans 15 amino acids. Looked up from germline, CDR1 is ENHRY and CDR2 is SYGVKD. V was clipped by 10 bases and J by 1 base, with 17 bases between them. CDR3 protein: CATTAGGTSNQPQHF. CDR3 sequence (DNA): TGTGCCACCACAGCAGGCGGGACAAGCAATCAGCCCCAGCATTTT.

Details on this clonotype: A much more abundant neighbour one base away suggests this may be a read error. The rearrangement uses TRBV20-1 and TRBJ1-1; the D is unclear. Germline CDR1 and CDR2: DFQATT and SNEGSKA (reference sequence). V gave up 2 bases and J gave up 1 base, with 5 bases separating them. This CDR3 is 12 amino acids long. The CDR3 reads CSARRRNTEAFF. The CDR3, as DNA: TGCAGTGCTAGACGGAGGAACACTGAAGCTTTCTTT.

The gene calls are TRBV9 and TRBJ1-2; D is possibly TRBD1 (5 bases). V lost 3 bases and J 7 bases, leaving 28 bases between the germline ends. CDR3 size: 18 residues. Germline CDR1 SGDLS, CDR2 YYNGEE. The CDR3 here is CASSEGGTGTENLGGYTF. As DNA, the CDR3 is TGTGCCAGCAGCGAGGGTGGTACCGGGACGGAGAACTTGGGTGGCTACACCTTC.

The chain couples TRBV2 to TRBJ2-5; either TRBD1 or TRBD2 may supply D (5 bases each). CDR1 is SNHLY and CDR2 is FYNNEI in the germline V gene. Trimming pared 6 bases from V and 1 base from J, leaving 9 bases between. This CDR3 is built from 13 residues. The CDR3 DNA follows: TGTGCCAGCAGGGCCGGGACCCAAGAGACCCAGTACTTC. Protein product: CASRAGTQETQYF.

The chain employs TRBV19 and TRBJ1-1; D call uncertain. Trimming removed 5 bases at V and 4 bases at J, with 14 bases between. Per the germline V gene, CDR1 is LNHDA and CDR2 is SQIVND (reference sequence). The CDR3 is 14 amino acids. The chain's CDR3 is CASSRIGITTEAFF. DNA for the CDR3: TGTGCCAGTAGTCGGATCGGAATCACCACTGAAGCTTTCTTT.

This clonotype was observed at least ten times. The chain is built from TRBV6-6 and TRBJ1-2; possible D gene TRBD1, 5 bases. CDR3 size: 14 residues. V lost 2 bases to trimming and J lost 8 bases, with 15 bases between them. Germline loops: CDR1 MNHNY, CDR2 SVGAGI (reference sequence). CDR3 amino acids: CASSYRGGTRGYTF. For the CDR3, the DNA is TGTGCCAGCAGTTACCGAGGAGGGACGAGGGGCTACACCTTC.

In the case of this clonotype: Germline and junction disagree at one end, which may indicate a read error. The V gene is TRBV24-1, the J gene TRBJ1-5; possibly TRBD1 for D (6 bases). Per the germline V gene, CDR1 is KGHDR and CDR2 is SFDVKD. There are 14 residues in the CDR3. The DNA of the CDR3 is TGTGCCAGCAGTTTATTCAGGGGAAATCAGCCCCAGCATTTT. It translates to CASSLFRGNQPQHF.

This clonotype occurred a few times. The gene calls are TRBV19 and TRBJ1-1, with TRBD1 identical over 7 bases. V was clipped by 9 bases and J by 0 bases; unmatched bases: 10. Germline CDR1 LNHDA, CDR2 SQIVND (reference sequence). The CDR3 has 15 residues. The DNA of the CDR3 is TGTGCCAGCAGTGAGGGCAGGGGGATGAACACTGAAGCTTTCTTT. Its protein product is CASSEGRGMNTEAFF. Full variable domain (rest looked up from reference TRBV19 and TRBJ1-1): DGGITQSPKYLFRKEGQNVTLSCEQNLNHDAMYWYRQDPGQGLRLIYYSQIVNDFQKGDIAEGYSVSREKKESFPLTVTSAQKNPTAFYLCASSEGRGMNTEAFFGQGTRLTVV.

This clonotype was counted ten times or more. The chain has TRBV29-1 and TRBJ1-2; a weak D match, TRBD1 (5 bases). Trimming removed 3 bases from V and 7 bases from J, with 12 bases in between. The germline V gene has CDR1 SQVTM and CDR2 ANQGSEA. The CDR3 covers 12 residues. The DNA for the CDR3 is TGCAGCGTTGATTGGGGCAGTGCTGGCTACACCTTC. Amino acids: CSVDWGSAGYTF.

This chain's CDR3 is CASSLRPGRDYGYTF. The CDR3 DNA follows: TGTGCCAGCAGCTTACGTCCAGGGCGGGACTATGGCTACACCTTC. The genes are TRBV7-3 and TRBJ1-2, with D perhaps TRBD1 (5 bases). The CDR3 spans 15 residues. Germline V lookup: CDR1 SGHTA, CDR2 FQGTGA. The germline V and J ends were trimmed by 2 bases and 3 bases, with 13 bases remaining between them.

At least ten counts were recorded for this clonotype. V and J are TRBV5-6 and TRBJ2-5, with TRBD2 matching over 7 bases. The germline V gene encodes CDR1 SGHDT and CDR2 YYEEEE. The CDR3 runs 14 residues. With 1 base clipped from V and 5 bases from J, the junction kept 5 bases outside the gene matches. CDR3 sequence (DNA): TGTGCCAGCAGCTTGATGGGGGGGTATGAGACCCAGTACTTC. It translates to CASSLMGGYETQYF.

This clonotype was seen a single time. A much larger clone sits a single nucleotide away, making a read error possible. V and J are TRBV7-9 and TRBJ1-4; D gene ambiguous. The CDR3 has 13 residues. From germline, CDR1 is SEHNR and CDR2 FQNEAQ (reference sequence). The CDR3 reads CASNLDQDRKLFF. The CDR3 DNA follows: TGTGCCAGCAACTTAGATCAGGACCGAAAACTGTTTTTT. The variable domain in full, with the rest retrieved from reference TRBV7-9 and TRBJ1-4, is DTGVSQNPRHKITKRGQNVTFRCDPISEHNRLYWYRQTLGQGPEFLTYFQNEAQLEKSRLLSDRFSAERPKGSFSTLEIQRTEQGDSAMYLCASNLDQDRKLFFGSGTQLSVL.